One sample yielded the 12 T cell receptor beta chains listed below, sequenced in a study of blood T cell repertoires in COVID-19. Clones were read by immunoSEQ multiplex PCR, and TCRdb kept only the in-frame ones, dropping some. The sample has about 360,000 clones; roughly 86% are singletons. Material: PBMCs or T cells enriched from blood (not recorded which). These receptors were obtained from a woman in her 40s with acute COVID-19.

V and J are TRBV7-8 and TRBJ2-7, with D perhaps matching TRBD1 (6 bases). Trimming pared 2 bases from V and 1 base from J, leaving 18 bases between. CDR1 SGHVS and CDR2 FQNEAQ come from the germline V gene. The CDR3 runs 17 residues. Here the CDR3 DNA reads TGTGCCAGCAGCTTAAAGGGGACCTCAGGGGCGTCCTACGAGCAGTACTTC. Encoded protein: CASSLKGTSGASYEQYF.

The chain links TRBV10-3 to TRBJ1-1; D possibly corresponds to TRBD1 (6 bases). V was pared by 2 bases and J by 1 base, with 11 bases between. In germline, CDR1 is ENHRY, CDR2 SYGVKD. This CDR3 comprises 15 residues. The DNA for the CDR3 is TGTGCCATCAGTGAGACGGGACACTGGAACACTGAAGCTTTCTTT. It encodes CAISETGHWNTEAFF.

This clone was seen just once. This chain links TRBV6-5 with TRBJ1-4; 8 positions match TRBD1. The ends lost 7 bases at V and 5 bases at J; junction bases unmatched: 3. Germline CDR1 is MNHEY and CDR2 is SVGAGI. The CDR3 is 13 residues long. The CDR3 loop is CASTGGPNEKLFF. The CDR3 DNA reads TGTGCCAGCACAGGGGGCCCGAATGAAAAACTGTTTTTT.

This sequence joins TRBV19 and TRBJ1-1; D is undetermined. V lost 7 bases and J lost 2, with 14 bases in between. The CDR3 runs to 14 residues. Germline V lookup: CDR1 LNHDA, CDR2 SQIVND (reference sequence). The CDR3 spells CASTQSGSNTEAFF. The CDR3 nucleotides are TGTGCCAGTACTCAGAGCGGGAGTAACACTGAAGCTTTCTTT.

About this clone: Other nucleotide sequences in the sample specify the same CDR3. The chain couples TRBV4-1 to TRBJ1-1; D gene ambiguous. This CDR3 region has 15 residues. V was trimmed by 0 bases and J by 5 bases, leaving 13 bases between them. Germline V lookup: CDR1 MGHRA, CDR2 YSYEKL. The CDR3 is CASSQDLGGGTEAFF. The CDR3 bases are TGCGCCAGCAGCCAAGATCTTGGAGGAGGTACTGAAGCTTTCTTT.

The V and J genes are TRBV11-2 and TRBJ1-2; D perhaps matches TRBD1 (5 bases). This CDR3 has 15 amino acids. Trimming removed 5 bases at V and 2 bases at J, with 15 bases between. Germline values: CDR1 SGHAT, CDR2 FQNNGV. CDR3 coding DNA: TGTGCCAGCAGCCCTTTCCGGGCAGGGAACTATGGCTACACCTTC. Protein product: CASSPFRAGNYGYTF.

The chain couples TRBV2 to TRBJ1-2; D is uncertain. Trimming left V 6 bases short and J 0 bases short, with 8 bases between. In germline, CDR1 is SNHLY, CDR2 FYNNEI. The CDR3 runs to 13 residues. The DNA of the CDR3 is TGTGCCAGCAGACAACAACCTAACTATGGCTACACCTTC. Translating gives CASRQQPNYGYTF.

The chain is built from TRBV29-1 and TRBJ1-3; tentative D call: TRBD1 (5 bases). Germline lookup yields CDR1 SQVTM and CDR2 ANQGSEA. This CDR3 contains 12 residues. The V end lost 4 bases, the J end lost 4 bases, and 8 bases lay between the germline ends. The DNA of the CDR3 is TGCAGCGTTGGACAGACGGGAAACACCATATATTTT. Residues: CSVGQTGNTIYF. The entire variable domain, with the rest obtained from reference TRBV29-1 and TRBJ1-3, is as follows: SAVISQKPSRDICQRGTSLTIQCQVDSQVTMMFWYRQQPGQSLTLIATANQGSEATYESGFVIDKFPISRPNLTFSTLTVSNMSPEDSSIYLCSVGQTGNTIYFGEGSWLTVV.

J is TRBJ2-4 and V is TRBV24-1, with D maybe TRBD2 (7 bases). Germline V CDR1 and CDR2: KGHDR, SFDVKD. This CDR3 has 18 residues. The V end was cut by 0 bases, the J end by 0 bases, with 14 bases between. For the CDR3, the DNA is TGTGCCACCAGTGATTTGCGGATGGGGGGGCAAGCCAAAAACATTCAGTACTTC. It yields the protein CATSDLRMGGQAKNIQYF.

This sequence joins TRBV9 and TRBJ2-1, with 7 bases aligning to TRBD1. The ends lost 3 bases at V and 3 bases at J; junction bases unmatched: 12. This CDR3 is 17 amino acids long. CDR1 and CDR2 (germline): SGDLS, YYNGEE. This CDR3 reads CASSERVTGESYNEQFF. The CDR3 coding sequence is TGTGCCAGCAGCGAGAGGGTCACAGGGGAGAGCTACAATGAGCAGTTCTTC.

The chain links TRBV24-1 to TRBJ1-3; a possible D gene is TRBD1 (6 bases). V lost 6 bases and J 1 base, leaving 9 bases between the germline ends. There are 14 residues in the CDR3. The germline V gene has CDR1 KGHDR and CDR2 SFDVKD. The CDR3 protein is CATSKGGSGNTIYF. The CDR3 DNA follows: TGTGCCACCAGTAAAGGGGGTTCTGGAAACACCATATATTTT.

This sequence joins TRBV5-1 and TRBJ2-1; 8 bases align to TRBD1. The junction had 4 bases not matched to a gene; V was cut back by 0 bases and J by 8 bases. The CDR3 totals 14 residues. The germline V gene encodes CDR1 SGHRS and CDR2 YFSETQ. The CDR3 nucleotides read TGCGCCAGCAGCTTGGGACAGGGGTGGGATGAGCAGTTCTTC. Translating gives CASSLGQGWDEQFF.